Following are 15 T cell receptor beta chains from one sample sequenced in a study of glioma-infiltrating T cells. The iRepertoire nested amplicon-rescue multiplex PCR amplified TCR alpha and beta CDR3s from RNA. MiXCR, run by TCRdb on the multiplex PCR reads, gives a single entry per CDR3 protein. The sample records some 190,000 distinct CDR3 sequences, around 30% being singletons. Sequencing was carried out using glioma tissue, nonneoplastic brain tissue, or PBMCs (not recorded which). The receptors were sampled from a human donor with low-grade glioma or glioblastoma, undergoing nonglioma brain surgery, or in good health (not recorded which).

About this clonotype: A much larger clone differs by one base, so this may be a read error. This rearrangement joins TRBV12-5 to TRBJ2-1, with 9 bases that match TRBD1. The germline V gene has CDR1 LGHNT and CDR2 FRNRAP. V gave up 3 bases and J gave up 7 bases; unmatched junction bases: 22. The CDR3 is made up of 20 amino acids. CDR3 protein: CASGFVRQGGLATPPNEQFF. The CDR3 nucleotides are TGTGCTAGTGGTTTTGTACGACAGGGGGGATTAGCTACACCCCCTAATGAGCAGTTCTTC.

This clonotype was detected many times. The genes are TRBV4-3 and TRBJ1-1, with 8 bases identical to TRBD1. The V gene end was trimmed by 4 bases and the J gene end by 0 bases; junction bases not matched to a gene: 4. Germline lookup yields CDR1 LGHNA and CDR2 YSLEER. There are 15 residues in the CDR3. CDR3: CASSLMTGVNTEAFF. The CDR3 region has the DNA TGCGCCAGCAGCCTCATGACAGGGGTGAACACTGAAGCTTTCTTT.

Concerning this clonotype itself: Because it lacks the conserved phenylalanine or tryptophan at the end, this CDR3 is likely a read error. The V call is TRBV28, the J call TRBJ1-4, with a possible D match to TRBD1 (5 bases). V lost 5 bases and J 6 bases, leaving 13 bases between the germline ends. Per the germline V gene, CDR1 is MDHEN and CDR2 is SYDVKM. This CDR3 comprises 14 residues. The CDR3 coding sequence is TGTGCCAGCAGTCCCTCAGGGAGAGATGAAAAACTGTTTTCT. Residues: CASSPSGRDEKLFS.

Details on this clonotype: This clone may be a read error of a much larger clone one base away. The rearrangement links TRBV7-9 to TRBJ2-7; D is unclear. The CDR3 runs 13 residues. Germline-derived CDR1 and CDR2 are SEHNR and FQNEAQ (reference sequence). Here the CDR3 reads CANSLPRSYEQYF. The DNA of the CDR3 is TGTGCCAACAGCTTACCCCGCTCCTACGAGCAGTACTTC.

By share, this clonotype counts as medium-sized (0.01 to 0.1%). V and J are TRBV6-2 or TRBV6-3 and TRBJ2-3, with TRBD2 identical over 10 bases. In germline, CDR1 is MNHEY, CDR2 SVGEGT. The CDR3 consists of 15 residues. V shed 2 bases and J 6 bases; nucleotides not matched to a gene: 5. In DNA, the CDR3 is TGTGCCAGCAGTTACGCTGCTAGCGGGAGCGATACGCAGTATTTT. As protein: CASSYAASGSDTQYF.

This clonotype has at least ten counts. DNA for the CDR3: TGCGCCAGCAGCCACGACGATTATAGCAATCAGCCCCAGCATTTT. Translating it yields CASSHDDYSNQPQHF. The genes are TRBV4-1 and TRBJ1-5, with D unresolved. Germline CDR1 MGHRA, CDR2 YSYEKL. V dropped 3 bases and J dropped 0 bases, with 9 bases sitting between them. The length of the CDR3 is 15 residues.

In this sample, this clonotype turned up many times. The V and J genes are TRBV6-1 and TRBJ2-7; 7 bases line up with TRBD1. This CDR3 has 14 amino acids. Germline V gene sequence: CDR1 MNHNS, CDR2 SASEGT. The V segment lost 3 bases and the J segment 2 bases; nucleotides outside the gene matches: 4. The CDR3 protein is CASSDLDRAYEQYF. For the CDR3, the DNA is TGTGCCAGCAGTGATTTAGACAGGGCCTACGAGCAGTACTTC.

This clonotype was seen many times. V gene TRBV4-1 combines with J gene TRBJ2-7; possible D gene TRBD1, 5 bases. Trimming left V 2 bases short and J 3 bases short, with 8 bases between. Per germline, CDR1 MGHRA and CDR2 YSYEKL. The CDR3 is 13 amino acids. The CDR3 here is CASSQPGNYEQYF. In DNA, the CDR3 is TGCGCCAGCAGCCAACCAGGGAACTACGAGCAGTACTTC.

V gene TRBV29-1 combines with J gene TRBJ1-2; 7 positions match TRBD1. Germline CDR1 is SQVTM and CDR2 is ANQGSEA. J was trimmed by 2 bases and V by 6 bases; bases with no gene match: 3. There are 12 residues in the CDR3. In DNA form, the CDR3 reads TGCAGCGTCGCGACAGGGAACTATGGCTACACCTTC. Translation: CSVATGNYGYTF.

This clonotype has ten or more counts. This chain uses TRBV27 with TRBJ2-7, with D hard to call. CDR1 and CDR2 (germline): MNHEY, SMNVEV (reference sequence). V gave up 5 bases and J gave up 4 bases, with 18 bases separating them. The CDR3 is 15 residues long. In nucleotides, the CDR3 is TGTGCCAGCAGTCCATTTCCACTCCAAGTTTACGAGCAGTACTTC. Translated: CASSPFPLQVYEQYF.

Of note for this clonotype: A read error may explain this, as a much larger clone is one base away. J is TRBJ2-1 and V is TRBV7-9; 7 bases align to TRBD1. With 8 bases clipped from V and 10 bases from J, the junction kept 11 bases outside the gene matches. This CDR3 has 13 amino acids. Germline V gene sequence: CDR1 SEHNR, CDR2 FQNEAQ (reference sequence). The CDR3 bases are TGTGCCAGCGCCTCCACAGGGGTCTACGAGCAGTTCTTC. This gives the protein CASASTGVYEQFF.

With respect to this clonotype: A single base separates this from a much larger clone, so it may be a read error. The chain carries TRBV12-3 or TRBV12-4 and TRBJ1-3; D gene unclear. The CDR3 sequence is 15 residues long. The ends were cut back, 5 bases at V and 0 bases at J, with 11 bases in the middle. This chain's CDR3 is CASSPTVRSGNTIYF. The CDR3 DNA follows: TGTGCCAGCAGTCCTACAGTCCGCTCTGGAAACACCATATATTTT.

This clonotype was seen ten or more times. This sequence joins TRBV20-1 and TRBJ2-7, with 13 bases identical to TRBD2. This CDR3 has 15 residues. J lost 2 bases, V lost 2 bases, and 3 bases had no gene match. Germline V gives CDR1 DFQATT, CDR2 SNEGSKA (reference sequence). The CDR3 DNA reads as TGCAGTGCTAGACCCGGGACTAGCGGGACCTACGAGCAGTACTTC. This encodes CSARPGTSGTYEQYF.

This clonotype was observed many times. The gene calls are TRBV27 and TRBJ1-2; D uncertain. Germline V gene lookup returns CDR1 MNHEY and CDR2 SMNVEV (reference sequence). This CDR3 is built from 13 residues. V dropped 5 bases and J dropped 4 bases, with 11 bases sitting between them. CDR3 amino acids: CASSPLGPYGYTF. The CDR3 nucleotides are TGTGCCAGCAGTCCCCTTGGACCCTATGGCTACACCTTC.

This clonotype was recorded once. This clone may be a read error of a much larger clone one base away. The V call is TRBV4-1, the J call TRBJ2-3, with 7 nucleotides matching TRBD1. The V and J ends lost 1 base and 4 bases, in that order; junction bases with no gene match: 2. The CDR3 runs to 14 residues. The germline V gene encodes CDR1 MGHRA and CDR2 YSYEKL. For the CDR3, the DNA is TGCGCCAGCAGCCAAGCGCAGGGGGCAGATACGCAGTATTTT. Translating it yields CASSQAQGADTQYF.